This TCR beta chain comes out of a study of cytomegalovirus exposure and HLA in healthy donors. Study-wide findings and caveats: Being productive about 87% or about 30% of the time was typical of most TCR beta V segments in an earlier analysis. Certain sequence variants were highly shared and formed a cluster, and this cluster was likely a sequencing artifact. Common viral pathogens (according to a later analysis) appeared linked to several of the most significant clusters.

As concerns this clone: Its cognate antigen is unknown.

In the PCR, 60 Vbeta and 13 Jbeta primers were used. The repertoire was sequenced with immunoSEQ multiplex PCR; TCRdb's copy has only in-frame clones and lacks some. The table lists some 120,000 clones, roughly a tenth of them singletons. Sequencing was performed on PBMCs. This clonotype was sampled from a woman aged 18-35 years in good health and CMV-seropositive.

The CDR3 loop is CASSLSIGQNTGELFF. The CDR3 nucleotides are TGTGCCAGCAGTTTATCGATAGGACAAAACACCGGGGAGCTGTTTTTT. V is TRBV27 and J is TRBJ2-2, with D possibly TRBD1 on 5 matching bases. The CDR3 contains 16 residues. From germline, CDR1 is MNHEY and CDR2 SMNVEV (reference sequence). The V end was cut by 0 bases, the J end by 2 bases, with 10 bases between.